This T cell receptor (beta chain) stems from a study of T cell repertoires in cytomegalovirus infection. Study as a whole: It can be stated that public TCR beta signatures indicated CMV infection as well as a matching HLA type.

There are a few counts of this clonotype. The antigen is undetermined. CDR1 SGHNT and CDR2 YENEEA come from the germline V gene. V lost 5 bases and J lost 5; bases outside the gene matches: 5. The CDR3 consists of 14 residues. Study findings and constraints: The cumulative frequency of public TCR beta families identified carriers of CMV plus the relevant HLA.

Each CDR3 protein gets one entry after TCRdb re-called the reads with MiXCR. Seen here are 400,000 or so distinct CDR3 sequences, approximately 18% observed once, and the top ten hold roughly 8.7%. The TCR sequence derives from a human donor in good health (CMV status not recorded). Some clones in this sample may be carry-over from other donors' samples. Sample: PBMCs. The chain has TRBV11-3 and TRBJ2-1; 8 bases are a match to TRBD1. CDR3 coding DNA: TGTGCCAGCAGCCGAGGACAGGGTAACAATGAGCAGTTCTTC. Protein: CASSRGQGNNEQFF.